One sample yielded the 17 T cell receptor beta chains listed below, sequenced in a study of T-cell reconstitution after alpha-beta-depleted transplantation in children. The TCRbeta library incorporated unique molecular identifiers. TCRdb fed the PCR reads into MiXCR, producing one record per CDR3 protein. Found here are 150,000 to 200,000 distinct CDR3 sequences, about 6.3% of them singletons; the top ten hold around 2.7%. Sequenced material: PBMCs from the stem cell graft donor, taken from the stem cell graft. These receptors were collected from a human donor who donated a stem cell graft to a child with Wiskott-Aldrich syndrome.

Only a few counts were recorded for this clonotype. The gene calls are TRBV6-1 and TRBJ2-7; 8 bases fit TRBD1. From germline, CDR1 is MNHNS and CDR2 SASEGT. V lost 7 bases to trimming and J lost 2 bases; unmatched junction nucleotides: 7. The CDR3 is 14 residues long. DNA for the CDR3: TGTGCCAGCATTGGGGACAGGCCCCCCTACGAGCAGTACTTC. Translation: CASIGDRPPYEQYF.

This clonotype was seen ten or more times. The CDR3 sequence is CASSDLGQGNSPLHF. CDR3 coding DNA: TGTGCCAGCAGTGACCTAGGGCAGGGGAATTCACCCCTCCACTTT. The chain is built from TRBV6-1 and TRBJ1-6, with D tentatively TRBD1 (6 bases). Germline CDR1 is MNHNS and CDR2 is SASEGT. The CDR3 totals 15 residues. Trimming pared 3 bases from V and 7 bases from J, leaving 13 bases between.

Concerning this clonotype: It may be a read error: a sequence one base away is much more abundant. V is TRBV4-3 and J is TRBJ2-1; D remains ambiguous. CDR3 length: 14 amino acids. The V gene's germline CDR1 is LGHNA and CDR2 YSLEER. V was clipped by 1 base and J by 8 bases, with 12 bases between them. The CDR3 nucleotides are TGCGCCAGCAGCCAAGGTATGGGTTGTGATGAGCAGTTCTTC. It encodes CASSQGMGCDEQFF.

This clonotype appeared many times. This sequence joins TRBV25-1 and TRBJ2-5; 9 bases fit TRBD1. With 2 bases clipped from V and 2 bases from J, the junction kept 9 bases outside the gene matches. The CDR3 contains 17 residues. In germline, CDR1 is MGHDK, CDR2 SYGVNS. For the CDR3, the DNA is TGTGCCAGCAGTGAAGGGAGGTGGACAGGGGCGCAAGAGACCCAGTACTTC. Protein: CASSEGRWTGAQETQYF.

This clonotype was seen ten or more times. This chain uses TRBV4-2 with TRBJ2-2, with TRBD1 matching over 9 bases. V was clipped by 3 bases and J by 1 base; unmatched bases: 6. CDR1 is LGHNA and CDR2 is YNFKEQ in the germline V gene. The CDR3 extends over 17 amino acids. Written as DNA, the CDR3 is TGTGCCAGCAGCCACATTATGGGACAGGGGAACACCGGGGAGCTGTTTTTT. It is translated as CASSHIMGQGNTGELFF.

This clonotype was seen repeatedly, ten times or more. The chain has TRBV24-1 and TRBJ2-1; D not certain. Between the trimmed V and J ends, which lost 4 bases and 9 bases, there was a span of 9 bases. The CDR3 covers 12 residues. Germline V CDR1 and CDR2: KGHDR, SFDVKD. CDR3 sequence: CATSDGRAEQFF. The CDR3 DNA reads TGTGCCACCAGTGACGGAAGGGCTGAGCAGTTCTTC.

This clonotype has a count of ten or more. V is TRBV12-3 or TRBV12-4 and J is TRBJ2-2, with D unresolved. The CDR3 is 13 amino acids. V was clipped by 3 bases and J by 6 bases, with 8 bases between them. The CDR3 region is CASSFGAPGELFF. DNA for the CDR3: TGTGCCAGCAGTTTTGGAGCGCCCGGGGAGCTGTTTTTT.

This clonotype has ten or more counts. The gene calls are TRBV4-1 and TRBJ2-5; a weak D match, TRBD2 (6 bases). CDR1 and CDR2 (germline): MGHRA, YSYEKL. The CDR3 is 15 residues long. The V and J ends lost 0 bases and 7 bases respectively, with 15 bases between them. The CDR3 region has the DNA TGCGCCAGCAGCCAAGAGGGACTGGGGGAAGGGACCCAGTACTTC. Its protein is CASSQEGLGEGTQYF.

This clonotype was counted between two and nine times. V gene TRBV7-2 combines with J gene TRBJ2-7; a weak D match, TRBD2 (5 bases). CDR3 length: 13 residues. Germline V gives CDR1 SGHTA, CDR2 FQGNSA. V gave up 3 bases and J gave up 2 bases, with 8 bases separating them. Here the CDR3 reads CASSFGKTYEQYF. The CDR3 DNA reads TGTGCCAGCAGCTTCGGGAAAACCTACGAGCAGTACTTC.

This clonotype was seen a few times. The rearrangement joins TRBV12-3 or TRBV12-4 to TRBJ1-5, with 8 bases lining up with TRBD1. Trimming at V came to 8 bases and at J to 4 bases, leaving 10 bases not matched to a gene. The CDR3 length is 15 residues. CDR3 sequence (DNA): TGTGCCAGCTCCCCCTGGGACAGGTCTAATCAGCCCCAGCATTTT. It is translated as CASSPWDRSNQPQHF.

In this sample, this clonotype turned up many times. The chain uses TRBV12-3 or TRBV12-4 and TRBJ2-1; 8 bases are shared with TRBD1. The CDR3 is 16 amino acids. J was trimmed by 5 bases and V by 5 bases; bases with no gene match: 11. In nucleotides, the CDR3 is TGTGCCAGCAGTCCAGCCCTCTCGACAGGGGACAATGAGCAGTTCTTC. It yields the protein CASSPALSTGDNEQFF.

The sample holds many counts of this clonotype. The chain employs TRBV6-5 and TRBJ2-1; 13 nucleotides align to TRBD2. The junction had 11 bases not matched to a gene; V was cut back by 3 bases and J by 9 bases. Germline V gene sequence: CDR1 MNHEY, CDR2 SVGAGI. The CDR3 runs 17 residues. The CDR3 protein is CASSYFPGTSGTSEQFF. In DNA, the CDR3 is TGTGCCAGCAGTTATTTTCCCGGGACTAGCGGGACCTCTGAGCAGTTCTTC.

This clonotype occurred many times. J is TRBJ1-3 and V is TRBV12-3 or TRBV12-4; D gene uncertain. The CDR3 length is 14 residues. V lost 6 bases to trimming and J lost 2 bases, with 11 bases between them. The CDR3 DNA sequence: TGTGCCAGCAGCCCCCAGGTTGCTGGAAACACCATATATTTT. It translates to CASSPQVAGNTIYF.

V usage is TRBV20-1 and J usage is TRBJ1-1; TRBD1 might be the D (6 bases). Germline V lookup: CDR1 DFQATT, CDR2 SNEGSKA (reference sequence). The ends were cut back, 5 bases at V and 5 bases at J, with 15 bases in the middle. The CDR3 consists of 13 residues. The CDR3 reads CSAPHQGSTEAFF. The CDR3 DNA sequence: TGCAGTGCTCCCCACCAGGGGTCTACTGAAGCTTTCTTT.

This clonotype was seen ten or more times. V usage is TRBV6-5 and J usage is TRBJ2-1; 7 nucleotides agree with TRBD2. The junction had 8 bases not matched to a gene; V was cut back by 4 bases and J by 5 bases. Germline CDR1 is MNHEY and CDR2 is SVGAGI. The CDR3 covers 15 residues. CDR3 sequence reads: CASSSPGGGDNEQFF. In DNA, the CDR3 is TGTGCCAGCAGTTCCCCTGGCGGGGGTGACAATGAGCAGTTCTTC.

This clonotype has at least ten counts. The chain has TRBV5-1 and TRBJ1-6; D is ambiguous. Trimming shortened V by 4 bases and J by 5 bases, and 4 bases separated the two germline ends. Germline-derived CDR1 and CDR2 are SGHRS and YFSETQ. The CDR3 is 12 residues long. The CDR3 here is CASSDNNSPLHF. The CDR3 DNA sequence: TGCGCCAGCAGCGATAATAATTCACCCCTCCACTTT.

This clonotype was seen ten or more times. V is TRBV20-1 and J is TRBJ2-3; TRBD2 might be the D (6 bases). In germline, CDR1 is DFQATT, CDR2 SNEGSKA (reference sequence). CDR3 length: 14 amino acids. Trimming pared 4 bases from V and 4 bases from J, leaving 15 bases between. The chain's CDR3 is CSANPGAAADTQYF. The DNA of the CDR3 is TGCAGTGCTAACCCGGGAGCAGCGGCAGATACGCAGTATTTT.